This T cell receptor (beta chain) was sequenced in a study of response to subunit inactivated influenza vaccine. Overall study findings and caveats: There was a suggestion from the authors that each seasonal influenza vaccination recruits few new T cells.

CDR3 length: 13 amino acids. Trimming took off 7 bases at V and 3 bases at J, with 9 bases between the two ends. CDR1 and CDR2 from the germline V gene are MDHEN and SYDVKM. A remark on this clonotype: The antigen remains undetermined.

TCRdb redid the calling of the RT-PCR reads with MiXCR, one entry per CDR3 protein. Found here are just over 300,000 distinct CDR3 sequences, over 20% of them singletons; the top ten hold 10%. The source material was PBMCs from blood, sampled about 20 months after vaccination. This sequence was found in a man between 50 and 69 years old who received an inactivated influenza vaccine. The rearrangement joins TRBV28 to TRBJ1-4; D remains ambiguous. The CDR3 is CASTDLANEKLFF. In nucleotides, the CDR3 is TGTGCCAGCACTGATTTGGCTAATGAAAAACTGTTTTTT.